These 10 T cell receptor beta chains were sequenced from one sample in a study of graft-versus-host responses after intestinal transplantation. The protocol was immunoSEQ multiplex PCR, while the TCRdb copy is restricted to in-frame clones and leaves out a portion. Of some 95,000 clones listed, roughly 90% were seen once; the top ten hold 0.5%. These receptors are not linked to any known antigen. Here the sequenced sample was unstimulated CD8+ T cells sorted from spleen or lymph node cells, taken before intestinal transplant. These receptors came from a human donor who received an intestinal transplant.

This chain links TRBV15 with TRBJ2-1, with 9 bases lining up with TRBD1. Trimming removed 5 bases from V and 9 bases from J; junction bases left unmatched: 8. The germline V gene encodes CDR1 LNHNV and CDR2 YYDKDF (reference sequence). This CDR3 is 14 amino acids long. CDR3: CATSRDRERGEQFF. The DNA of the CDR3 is TGTGCCACCAGCCGGGACAGGGAAAGGGGTGAGCAGTTCTTC.

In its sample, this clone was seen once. This chain's CDR3 is CASSVLAGGPGVSYNEQFF. CDR3 nucleotides: TGTGCCAGCAGTGTCCTAGCGGGAGGGCCGGGTGTTTCCTACAATGAGCAGTTCTTC. This chain connects TRBV2 to TRBJ2-1, with 12 bases identical to TRBD2. The CDR3 is made up of 19 amino acids. CDR1 SNHLY and CDR2 FYNNEI come from the germline V gene. The junction had 11 bases not matched to a gene; V was cut back by 4 bases and J by 1 base.

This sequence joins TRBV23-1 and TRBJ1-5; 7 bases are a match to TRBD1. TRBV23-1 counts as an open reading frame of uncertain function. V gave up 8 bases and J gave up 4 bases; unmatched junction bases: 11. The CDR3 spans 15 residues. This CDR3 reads CASPTGISLNQPQHF. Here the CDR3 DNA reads TGCGCCAGCCCGACAGGGATTAGCCTAAATCAGCCCCAGCATTTT.

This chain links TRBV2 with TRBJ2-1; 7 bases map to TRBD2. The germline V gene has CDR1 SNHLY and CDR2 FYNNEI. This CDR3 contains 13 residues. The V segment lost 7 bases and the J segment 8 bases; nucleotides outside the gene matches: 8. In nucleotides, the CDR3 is TGTGCCAGCATCGGCGGGAGCCAGGATGAGCAGTTCTTC. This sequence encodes CASIGGSQDEQFF.

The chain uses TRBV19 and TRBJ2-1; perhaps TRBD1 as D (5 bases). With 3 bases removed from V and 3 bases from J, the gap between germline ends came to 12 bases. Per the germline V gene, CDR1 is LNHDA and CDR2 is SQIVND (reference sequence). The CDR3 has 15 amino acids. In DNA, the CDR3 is TGTGCCAGTAGTATCGAGGACACTCACTACAATGAGCAGTTCTTC. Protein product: CASSIEDTHYNEQFF.

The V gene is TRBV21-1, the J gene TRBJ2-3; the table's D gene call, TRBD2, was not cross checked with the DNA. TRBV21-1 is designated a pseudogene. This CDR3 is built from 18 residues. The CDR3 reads CASSNGAYREEQRDTQYF. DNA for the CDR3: TGTGCCAGCAGCAATGGGGCATACCGGGAGGAGCAAAGAGATACGCAGTATTTT.

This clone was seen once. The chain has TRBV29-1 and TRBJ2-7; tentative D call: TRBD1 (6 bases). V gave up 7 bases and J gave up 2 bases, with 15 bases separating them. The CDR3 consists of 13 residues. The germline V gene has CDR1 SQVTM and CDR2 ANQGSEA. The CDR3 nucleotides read TGCAGCGGCCTAACGGACAGAACCTACGAGCAGTACTTC. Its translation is CSGLTDRTYEQYF.

The CDR3 bases are TGCGCCAGCGGTAGTTCCCCCGACTATGGCTACACCTTC. It codes for CASGSSPDYGYTF. The chain employs TRBV5-1 and TRBJ1-2; the D is unclear. V was trimmed by 7 bases and J by 3 bases, leaving 13 bases between them. The CDR3 spans 13 residues. CDR1 and CDR2 (germline): SGHRS, YFSETQ.

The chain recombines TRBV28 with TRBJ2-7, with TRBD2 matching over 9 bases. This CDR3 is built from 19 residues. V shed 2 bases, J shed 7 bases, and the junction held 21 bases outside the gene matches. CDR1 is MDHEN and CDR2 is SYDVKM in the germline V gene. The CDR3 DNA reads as TGTGCCAGCAGTTTAGGAGGGGGGGGGATGGCGGGAGGGCCTCGGGAGCAGTACTTC. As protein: CASSLGGGGMAGGPREQYF.

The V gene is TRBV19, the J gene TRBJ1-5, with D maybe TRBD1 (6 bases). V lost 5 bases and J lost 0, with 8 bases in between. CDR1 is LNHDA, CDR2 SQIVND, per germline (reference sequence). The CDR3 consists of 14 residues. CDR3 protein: CASSLDSSNQPQHF. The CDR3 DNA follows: TGTGCCAGTAGTCTGGACAGTAGCAATCAGCCCCAGCATTTT.